This T cell receptor (beta chain) was identified in a study of cytomegalovirus exposure and HLA in healthy donors. Study outcomes and limitations: Immune exposure information available was restricted to CMV serostatus. The likely explanation for a cluster of highly shared sequence variants was sequencing artifact. It was shown in a later analysis that HLA-associated TCR beta chains were more clonally expanded than other, equally common chains.

Per the germline V gene, CDR1 is SGHRS and CDR2 is YFSETQ. This CDR3 is 13 amino acids long. V gave up 3 bases and J gave up 4 bases, with 10 bases separating them. This PCR relied on a set of 60 Vbeta primers and 13 Jbeta primers. Sequencing was performed with immunoSEQ multiplex PCR; in TCRdb, only in-frame clones are kept and a portion is missing. The sample holds 100,000 to 150,000 clones, roughly three quarters seen once. This clone was observed a single time. What it binds is unknown. The chain is built from TRBV5-1 and TRBJ1-2; possible D gene TRBD1, 6 bases. The receptor's source is a woman between 25 and 40 years old in good health and CMV-seronegative. The sample consisted of PBMCs. The CDR3 sequence: CASSSEQGYGYTF. For the CDR3, the DNA is TGCGCCAGCAGCTCAGAACAGGGCTATGGCTACACCTTC. The full variable domain, with the rest looked up from reference TRBV5-1 and TRBJ1-2, is KAGVTQTPRYLIKTRGQQVTLSCSPISGHRSVSWYQQTPGQGLQFLFEYFSETQRNKGNFPGRFSGRQFSNSRSEMNVSTLELGDSALYLCASSSEQGYGYTFGSGTRLTVV.